This TCR beta chain stems from a study of T cell responses to AZD1222 COVID-19 vaccine. With respect to this clone: Its target is unknown.

From germline, CDR1 is MRHNA and CDR2 SNTAGT. V shed 3 bases and J shed 0 bases, with 9 bases lying between them. The CDR3 consists of 15 residues. Overall study results and limits: Reportedly, nearly half the spike-specific TCRs target unmutated variant regions.

Libraries were prepared by immunoSEQ multiplex PCR; TCRdb keeps only in-frame clonotypes and omits some of them. Of approximately 210,000 clones listed, around 94% are singletons. The chain employs TRBV6-4 and TRBJ2-1, with D uncertain. The sequence derives from an adult who received the MenACWY meningococcal vaccine as a control. Sequenced here: peripheral blood, sampled 28 days after the second dose of the MenACWY control vaccine. The CDR3 is CASSEGSVSYNEQFF. The CDR3 nucleotides read TGTGCCAGCAGTGAGGGCAGCGTCTCCTACAATGAGCAGTTCTTC.